This T cell receptor (beta chain) was sequenced for a study of T-cell memory formation after mild COVID-19 (dated by TCRdb to the early 2020s). Regarding the complete study: TCR sequence clusters from the two donors were largely donor specific. In a couple of donors, T-cell clones that expanded and contracted after mild COVID-19 were tracked by sequencing TCRalpha and TCRbeta repertoires over time. Two young, previously healthy adult volunteers made up the cohort, one male and one female. Broader findings and caveats from the paper: Contracting CD4+ clones appeared mostly in the CM and EM memory subsets, whereas CD8+ clones were enriched in EMRA. The study covered only a couple of mild cases, and larger cohorts including severe cases with pre-infection samples were considered necessary. SARS-CoV-2 specificity of the second-wave clones peaking on day 37 was not confirmed. Some responding clones were found in pre-infection memory, which suggests that pre-existing cross-reactive memory T cells took part in the SARS-CoV-2 response. Balanced CD4/CD8 phenotypes were observed for clones contracting from day 15 to 85, whereas a bias towards CD4+ was observed for a second wave of clones expanding from day 15 to 37.

Concerning this clonotype itself: The clone's antigen remains unknown. No base quality values were provided; no much bigger clone lies one nucleotide off.

Ficoll-Paque density gradient centrifugation was the method used to isolate PBMCs. The CDR1 and CDR2 encoded by the germline V gene are SGHRS and YFSETQ. CDR3 length: 13 amino acids, cysteine to phenylalanine. Only the CDR3 region is kept as DNA, spanning 39 bases read in frame from base 1. Relative to germline, V is missing 4 bases and J is missing 8 bases, with 6 bases of the junction outside any gene match. Sequencer: Illumina NovaSeq 6000. cDNA libraries for TCRalpha and TCRbeta were prepared by 5'RACE using constant-segment primers, with sample barcodes and unique molecular identifiers added. RNA was extracted from every sample with Trizol reagent. Amplification of the libraries took two PCR steps, and the second step added a second sample barcode plus Illumina TruSeq adapters. Sequencing of libraries was performed on an Illumina NovaSeq with 2 x 150 bp paired-end reads. In the authors' own workflow: The reads were demultiplexed and collapsed into UMI-guided consensus sequences using migec v1.2.7. Using mixcr v2.1.11, UMI consensuses were aligned to TRA and TRB V and J templates and then assembled into clonotypes. Expanded or contracted clonotypes were those called significant by both edgeR and NoisET, with noise models trained on biological replicates. edgeR calls used a false discovery rate-adjusted p below 0.01 and a log2 fold-change threshold of 1. As an exploratory analysis of dynamics, max-normalized trajectories of the 1000 most abundant clonotypes were examined with PCA combined with hierarchical clustering. Each responding clone was given a CD4 or CD8 phenotype based on the CD4+ and CD8+ repertoires, which had been sequenced separately. The public reads were quality trimmed at Q25 with fastp and then assembled into clones with MiXCR by TCRdb, keeping productive beta chains. Duplicate CDR3 protein sequences are folded into a single record with the most common DNA and genes. The V and J calls shown here were made by TCRdb, not taken from the authors' results. The sample table contains a few hundred thousand distinct CDR3 sequences; only one count was recorded for around 20% of them. Jointly, the top ten make up 9.5% to 15% of the sample.

This TCR derives from an adult woman who had mild COVID-19 (a few samples of this study predate the infection). The sample titles of this study are shuffled in the database, so cell type and time point are left out; the donor was told from shared clones. This receptor chain uses TRBV5-1 and TRBJ1-2; 9 of the junction bases match TRBD1. The sample comprised PBMCs or a T cell subset sorted from them (not recorded which). The DNA sequence is given as TGCGCCAGCAGCCGGACAGGGGAGAAAGGCTACACCTTC. The encoded protein is CASSRTGEKGYTF. The CDR3 plus the reference TRBV5-1 and TRBJ1-2 genes for the other parts give the full variable domain: KAGVTQTPRYLIKTRGQQVTLSCSPISGHRSVSWYQQTPGQGLQFLFEYFSETQRNKGNFPGRFSGRQFSNSRSEMNVSTLELGDSALYLCASSRTGEKGYTFGSGTRLTVV.